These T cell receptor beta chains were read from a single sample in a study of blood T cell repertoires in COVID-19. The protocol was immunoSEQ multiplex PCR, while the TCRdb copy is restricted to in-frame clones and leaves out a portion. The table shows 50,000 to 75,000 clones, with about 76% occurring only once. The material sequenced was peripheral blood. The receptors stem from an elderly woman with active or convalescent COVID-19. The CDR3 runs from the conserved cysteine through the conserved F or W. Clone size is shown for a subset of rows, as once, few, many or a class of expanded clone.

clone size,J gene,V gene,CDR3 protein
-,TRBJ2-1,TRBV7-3,CASSAGTGANEQFF
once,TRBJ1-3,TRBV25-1,CASSGLSGNTIYF
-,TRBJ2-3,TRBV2,CASSVGSWDTQYF
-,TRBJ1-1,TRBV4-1,CASSQEFRDTEAFF
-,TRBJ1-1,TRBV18,CASSPRQGDTEAFF
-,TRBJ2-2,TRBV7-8,CASGIAVSNTGELFF
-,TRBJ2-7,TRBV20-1,CSASFGDEQYF
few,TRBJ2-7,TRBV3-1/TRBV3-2,CASSQGSGRPYEQYF
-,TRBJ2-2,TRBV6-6,CASSYGGADTGELFF
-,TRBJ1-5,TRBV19,CASSPQVSNQPQHF
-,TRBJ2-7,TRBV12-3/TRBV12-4,CASSPSSYEQYF
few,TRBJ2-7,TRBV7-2,CASSLDSFYEQYF
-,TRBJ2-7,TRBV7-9,CASSLSYYEQYF
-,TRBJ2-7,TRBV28,CASSHDRTLYEQYF